This TCR beta chain was captured in a study of control samples from healthy donors and cancer patients. The V gene lost 7 bases and the J gene lost 0 bases, with 15 bases spanning the gap. Germline lookup yields CDR1 SNHLY and CDR2 FYNNEI. CDR3 size: 15 residues. Data came from immunoSEQ multiplex PCR; TCRdb stores just in-frame clones and leaves some out. The data show 390,000 or so clones, roughly 90% seen once. This chain uses TRBV2 with TRBJ1-1; D not resolved. Sequencing used PBMCs. The source is a man in his forties with head and neck cancer. The CDR3 reads CASTRGPGLNTEAFF. In DNA, the CDR3 is TGTGCCAGCACTCGAGGTCCAGGATTGAACACTGAAGCTTTCTTT.